This entry describes one TCR beta chain. The data stem from a study of blood T cell repertoires in COVID-19. In the original analysis: Reference gene primer amplification gave estimated nucleated cell counts. Data came from immunoSEQ multiplex PCR; TCRdb stores just in-frame clones and leaves some out. V and J calls plus clone size are reproduced from that table; the DNA served to infer D and trimming. This table holds around 180,000 clones, about 91% found once. Trimming cost V 0 bases and J 4 bases, with 9 bases left between them. This CDR3 has 15 residues. Germline CDR1 is SGHTA and CDR2 is FQGNSA. This chain uses TRBV7-2 with TRBJ2-2; the D gene is possibly TRBD2 (5 bases). Specimen: peripheral blood. The sequence was collected from a woman in her twenties or thirties with acute or convalescent COVID-19. The CDR3 bases are TGTGCCAGCAGCTTAGCGGGAGATGGCACCGGGGAGCTGTTTTTT. Protein product: CASSLAGDGTGELFF.